These 25 T cell receptor beta chains came from one sample sequenced in a study of control samples from healthy donors and cancer patients (dated by TCRdb to about 2020). The library was made by the immunoSEQ multiplex PCR assay. Sourced from immuneACCESS, this table was stored by TCRdb with only in-frame sequences that have V and J called. A share of the clones is absent; for the studies checked, an unresolved V gene accounts for under half, and the remainder has no known explanation. In this sample the table shows over 100,000 clones, 92% of which occur a single time. In total, the top ten clones hold about 1.9% of the sample. Sequenced material: blood. The receptors here all came from a woman in her 50s in good health.

CDR3 region: CASTLVGEAFF. The CDR3 bases are TGTGCCAGCACCTTGGTAGGGGAAGCTTTCTTT. The chain has TRBV6-5 and TRBJ1-1, with no clear D. In germline, CDR1 is MNHEY, CDR2 SVGAGI. The CDR3 consists of 11 residues. V was pared by 7 bases and J by 8 bases, with 11 bases between.

This clone occurred a few times. The chain uses TRBV27 and TRBJ2-3, with TRBD2 as a possible D gene (6 bases). Between the trimmed V and J ends, which lost 6 bases and 5 bases, there was a span of 18 bases. Germline lookup yields CDR1 MNHEY and CDR2 SMNVEV (reference sequence). The CDR3 contains 15 residues. The CDR3 bases are TGTGCCAGCAGCCGGACGTCCCGGGGGAGAGATACGCAGTATTTT. As protein: CASSRTSRGRDTQYF.

This clone showed up just a few times. The chain links TRBV5-1 to TRBJ2-1, with D maybe TRBD2 (6 bases). Germline loops: CDR1 SGHRS, CDR2 YFSETQ. The germline V and J ends were trimmed by 6 bases and 5 bases, with 21 bases remaining between them. This CDR3 contains 16 residues. The CDR3 bases are TGCGCCAGCACACACCTCACCTGGGACTTTAACAATGAGCAGTTCTTC. Translated: CASTHLTWDFNNEQFF.

The chain carries TRBV2 and TRBJ2-7, with TRBD1 as a possible D gene (5 bases). V was clipped by 7 bases and J by 10 bases, with 11 bases between them. CDR1 is SNHLY, CDR2 FYNNEI, per germline. The CDR3 has 10 residues. The CDR3 spells CASKGQGQYF. CDR3 DNA: TGTGCCAGCAAGGGGCAGGGACAGTACTTC.

Only one count was recorded for this clone. The chain recombines TRBV18 with TRBJ1-1, with 8 nucleotides matching TRBD1. CDR3 length: 16 amino acids. The J segment lost 0 bases and the V segment lost 4 bases, leaving 7 bases of the junction unmatched. CDR1 and CDR2 (germline): KGHSH, LQKENI. As DNA, the CDR3 is TGTGCCAGCTCACGCACAGGGGGGGTGATGAACACTGAAGCTTTCTTT. Amino acids: CASSRTGGVMNTEAFF.

The rearrangement uses TRBV7-8 and TRBJ2-1; 7 bases agree with TRBD2. This CDR3 is 15 amino acids long. V was clipped by 3 bases and J by 7 bases; unmatched bases: 9. Germline CDR1 SGHVS, CDR2 FQNEAQ. DNA for the CDR3: TGTGCCAGCAGCTTCAGGGAGGGGTCCTGGAATGAGCAGTTCTTC. It encodes CASSFREGSWNEQFF.

In its sample, this clone was seen once. The chain has TRBV19 and TRBJ1-3; TRBD1 is a possible D gene (6 bases). Trimming cost V 5 bases and J 2 bases, with 13 bases left between them. This CDR3 spans 15 amino acids. Germline V CDR1 and CDR2: LNHDA, SQIVND (reference sequence). The CDR3 loop is CASSLTGQTGNTIYF. The CDR3 DNA reads TGTGCCAGTAGTCTAACCGGACAGACTGGAAACACCATATATTTT.

V gene TRBV5-1 combines with J gene TRBJ1-6; 11 nucleotides line up with TRBD1. Germline V gene lookup returns CDR1 SGHRS and CDR2 YFSETQ. CDR3 size: 18 residues. After removal of 3 bases from V and 0 bases from J, the junction contained 5 bases not matched to a gene. CDR3 protein: CASSYGTGGPSYNSPLHF. CDR3 sequence (DNA): TGCGCCAGCAGCTACGGGACAGGGGGTCCCTCCTATAATTCACCCCTCCACTTT.

The chain uses TRBV7-2 and TRBJ2-1; 11 nucleotides agree with TRBD2. CDR3 length: 15 residues. Germline values: CDR1 SGHTA, CDR2 FQGNSA. The V and J ends lost 2 bases and 7 bases, in that order; junction bases with no gene match: 4. CDR3 DNA: TGTGCCAGCAGCTTACTAGCGGGAGGACTGAATGAGCAGTTCTTC. Translating gives CASSLLAGGLNEQFF.

The chain has TRBV5-1 and TRBJ2-7; TRBD2 matches 10 bases. Per the germline V gene, CDR1 is SGHRS and CDR2 is YFSETQ. J was trimmed by 3 bases and V by 3 bases; bases with no gene match: 6. The CDR3 extends over 15 amino acids. CDR3 amino acids: CASSSTSGILYEQYF. The DNA of the CDR3 is TGCGCCAGCAGCTCCACTAGCGGGATTCTCTACGAGCAGTACTTC.

For the CDR3, the DNA is TGTGCCAGCAGCCAAGATGTCCTAGGCGGCACAGATACGCAGTATTTT. Its protein is CASSQDVLGGTDTQYF. The chain employs TRBV3-1 (or the pseudogene TRBV3-2) and TRBJ2-3; D remains unclear. Germline CDR1 LGHDT, CDR2 YNNKEL (reference sequence). The CDR3 loop spans 16 amino acids. Trimming removed 0 bases at V and 1 base at J, with 11 bases between.

The genes are TRBV11-2 and TRBJ2-3, with D possibly matching TRBD2 (5 bases). The CDR3 runs 14 residues. With 1 base removed from V and 2 bases from J, the gap between germline ends came to 7 bases. Germline V gives CDR1 SGHAT, CDR2 FQNNGV. The CDR3: CASSLAADTDTQYF. The DNA for the CDR3 is TGTGCCAGCAGCTTAGCAGCGGACACAGATACGCAGTATTTT.

Worth noting for this clone: Sequence at one end of the junction differs from germline and may be a read error. CDR3 DNA: TGTGCATGTGCCGTCGAAAAACTGTTTTTT. Amino acids: CACAVEKLFF. The chain links TRBV29-1 to TRBJ1-4; no reliable D call. The CDR3 runs to 10 residues. Germline V gene data show CDR1 as SQVTM and CDR2 as ANQGSEA. Together with reference TRBV29-1 and TRBJ1-4, the CDR3 gives the full variable domain: SAVISQKPSRDICQRGTSLTIQCQVDSQVTMMFWYRQQPGQSLTLIATANQGSEATYESGFVIDKFPISRPNLTFSTLTVSNMSPEDSSIYLCACAVEKLFFGSGTQLSVL.

The rearrangement links TRBV11-2 to TRBJ2-3, with TRBD2 as a possible D gene (5 bases). V was pared by 5 bases and J by 0 bases, with 15 bases between. The germline CDR1 and CDR2 sequences are SGHAT and FQNNGV. The CDR3 totals 16 residues. The CDR3 DNA reads TGTGCCAGCAGCCTAAACTTACCGGGAAGCACAGATACGCAGTATTTT. Its translation is CASSLNLPGSTDTQYF.

This clone was recorded once. This chain uses TRBV5-1 with TRBJ1-1, with 7 bases that match TRBD1. Germline V gene lookup returns CDR1 SGHRS and CDR2 YFSETQ. The CDR3 extends over 14 amino acids. Unmatched junction bases numbered 6, after V lost 4 bases and J lost 3 bases. CDR3 bases: TGCGCCAGCAGCCCAATGGACAGGTACACTGAAGCTTTCTTT. The encoded protein is CASSPMDRYTEAFF. The full variable domain, its missing parts supplied by reference TRBV5-1 and TRBJ1-1, is KAGVTQTPRYLIKTRGQQVTLSCSPISGHRSVSWYQQTPGQGLQFLFEYFSETQRNKGNFPGRFSGRQFSNSRSEMNVSTLELGDSALYLCASSPMDRYTEAFFGQGTRLTVV.

V gene TRBV19 combines with J gene TRBJ1-1, with D unresolved. The CDR3 has 15 residues. The germline gives CDR1 LNHDA, CDR2 SQIVND (reference sequence). V lost 4 bases to trimming and J lost 1 base, with 13 bases between them. CDR3 bases: TGTGCCAGTAGTACCTCCGGGGTTCCGAACACTGAAGCTTTCTTT. As protein: CASSTSGVPNTEAFF.

A few counts support this clone. The rearrangement uses TRBV29-1 and TRBJ2-2; TRBD1 is a possible D gene (6 bases). The ends were cut back, 5 bases at V and 7 bases at J, with 14 bases in the middle. The germline V gene has CDR1 SQVTM and CDR2 ANQGSEA. The CDR3 sequence is 13 residues long. In DNA, the CDR3 is TGCAGCGTTACCGCAGGGGCGGGCGGGGAGCTGTTTTTT. Residues: CSVTAGAGGELFF.

This clone was recorded only once. The chain has TRBV29-1 and TRBJ2-7, with D possibly being TRBD1 (6 bases). The CDR3 covers 11 residues. The V and J ends lost 5 bases and 3 bases respectively, with 8 bases between them. CDR1 and CDR2 from the germline V gene are SQVTM and ANQGSEA. The CDR3 bases are TGCAGCGTTAAGGACAGCTACGAGCAGTACTTC. Protein sequence: CSVKDSYEQYF.

The chain joins TRBV6-5 to TRBJ1-1; the match to TRBD1 covers 7 bases. There are 14 residues in the CDR3. Germline CDR1 reads MNHEY; CDR2 reads SVGAGI. J gave up 2 bases and V 7 bases, and 7 bases lay outside the gene matches. The CDR3 protein is CASIGDRANTEAFF. In DNA form, the CDR3 reads TGTGCCAGCATAGGGGACAGAGCAAACACTGAAGCTTTCTTT.

The CDR3: CASSRAAGHGYTF. For the CDR3, the DNA is TGTGCCAGCAGTCGGGCGGCAGGCCATGGCTACACCTTC. The chain recombines TRBV12-3 or TRBV12-4 with TRBJ1-2; D remains unclear. V dropped 5 bases and J dropped 6 bases, with 13 bases sitting between them. This CDR3 has 13 residues.

Of note for this clone: Additional DNA sequences in this sample encode the identical CDR3. The gene calls are TRBV4-2 and TRBJ2-5; 11 bases agree with TRBD2. Germline CDR1 reads LGHNA; CDR2 reads YNFKEQ. V gave up 1 base and J gave up 2 bases; unmatched junction bases: 9. The CDR3 contains 18 residues. The CDR3 bases are TGTGCCAGCAGCCAAGCTACTAGCGGGGGAGCTAATCAAGAGACCCAGTACTTC. This encodes CASSQATSGGANQETQYF.

This chain uses TRBV3-1 (or the pseudogene TRBV3-2) with TRBJ1-2; maybe TRBD1 (6 bases). Deletions cut 3 bases from V and 6 bases from J, with 11 bases between. This CDR3 has 13 amino acids. Looked up from germline, CDR1 is LGHDT and CDR2 is YNNKEL (reference sequence). The CDR3 region is CASSQGGGHGYTF. The DNA for the CDR3 is TGTGCCAGCAGCCAGGGGGGGGGCCATGGCTACACCTTC.

The chain recombines TRBV10-1 with TRBJ2-3; no reliable D call. Trimming took 8 bases from V and 1 from J, leaving 16 bases between them. The CDR3 covers 15 residues. CDR1 and CDR2 from the germline V gene are WNHNN and SYGVQD (reference sequence). DNA of the CDR3: TGCGCCAGCCCTTGCATAACCTCGGGCACAGATACGCAGTATTTT. It yields the protein CASPCITSGTDTQYF.

As concerns this clone: Different DNA sequences within this sample yield the same CDR3. The chain is built from TRBV7-9 and TRBJ1-1, with TRBD1 as a possible D gene (6 bases). V gave up 4 bases and J gave up 1 base, with 7 bases separating them. Germline V gives CDR1 SEHNR, CDR2 FQNEAQ (reference sequence). This CDR3 comprises 13 residues. CDR3 coding DNA: TGTGCCAGCAGCTCGGACAGGAACACTGAAGCTTTCTTT. Its translation: CASSSDRNTEAFF.

The chain has TRBV29-1 and TRBJ2-1; TRBD2 might be the D (6 bases). V dropped 7 bases and J dropped 2 bases, with 15 bases sitting between them. The CDR3 is 14 residues long. Per the germline V gene, CDR1 is SQVTM and CDR2 is ANQGSEA. The CDR3 region is CSGVREITYNEQFF. Written as DNA, the CDR3 is TGCAGCGGAGTCCGGGAGATTACCTACAATGAGCAGTTCTTC.